The 23 T cell receptor beta chains listed next were all sequenced from one sample in a study of CD8+ T cells in alopecia areata. Investigators isolated RNA and reverse transcribed it into cDNA to act as the sequencing template. Profiling relied on immunoSEQ multiplex PCR, and the TCRdb table lists in-frame clones only, not all of them. Of about 160,000 clones detected, over 80% appear once; the ten largest clones hold approximately 15%. Sequenced here: CD8+ T cells sorted from blood, sampled at week 0. The receptor source for this set is a human donor with alopecia areata.

This clone was picked up one time. The chain is built from TRBV9 and TRBJ2-3; D may be TRBD1 (6 bases). V lost 4 bases and J 5 bases, leaving 14 bases between the germline ends. CDR3 length: 14 amino acids. Germline V lookup: CDR1 SGDLS, CDR2 YYNGEE. The CDR3 sequence is CASSPTGWVDTQYF. CDR3 in DNA: TGTGCCAGCAGCCCGACAGGTTGGGTAGATACGCAGTATTTT.

About this clone: The junction shows a germline mismatch at one end, possibly a read error. Other nucleotide sequences from this sample produce the same CDR3. The chain carries TRBV27 and TRBJ2-2, with D hard to call. This CDR3 has 13 residues. Germline CDR1 reads MNHEY; CDR2 reads SMNVEV (reference sequence). The CDR3 loop reads CASSLPRTGELFF. The CDR3 DNA sequence: TGTGCCAGCAGTTTACCCCGCACCGGAGAGCTGTTTTTT.

The V gene is TRBV6-5, the J gene TRBJ1-5; no definite D call. Looked up from germline, CDR1 is MNHEY and CDR2 is SVGAGI. The CDR3 has 14 residues. Trimming pared 10 bases from V and 2 bases from J, leaving 15 bases between. The CDR3 sequence: CATCYFPCNQPQHF. Here the CDR3 DNA reads TGTGCCACGTGTTATTTCCCCTGCAATCAGCCCCAGCATTTT.

This chain links TRBV29-1 with TRBJ1-2; D ambiguous. The CDR3 sequence is 13 residues long. Between the trimmed V and J ends, which lost 4 bases and 0 bases, there was a span of 9 bases. Germline CDR1 is SQVTM and CDR2 is ANQGSEA. CDR3 DNA sequence: TGCAGCGTTGCTGGGGAAACTAACTATGGCTACACCTTC. Protein product: CSVAGETNYGYTF.

This chain links TRBV4-2 with TRBJ2-1; D gene ambiguous. Trimming left V 3 bases short and J 6 bases short, with 12 bases between. The length of the CDR3 is 14 residues. Germline CDR1 and CDR2: LGHNA and YNFKEQ. CDR3 in amino acids: CASSQTLVGNEQFF. The CDR3 DNA is TGTGCCAGCAGCCAGACTCTGGTGGGCAATGAGCAGTTCTTC.

The chain is built from TRBV27 and TRBJ1-1; D ambiguous. Trimming shortened V by 5 bases and J by 4 bases, and 5 bases separated the two germline ends. CDR1 MNHEY and CDR2 SMNVEV come from the germline V gene (reference sequence). This CDR3 has 11 residues. The CDR3 nucleotides read TGTGCCAGCAGTAAGGGCACTGAAGCTTTCTTT. It codes for CASSKGTEAFF.

A note on this clone: The junction differs from germline at one of its ends, possibly a read error. The CDR3 region has the DNA TGTGCTAGCAGCTTCCAGGGGGGCACCGGGGAGCTGTTTTTT. Translated: CASSFQGGTGELFF. The rearrangement uses TRBV7-7 and TRBJ2-2, with D perhaps matching TRBD1 (7 bases). Germline loops: CDR1 SSHAT, CDR2 FNYEAQ (reference sequence). The CDR3 is 14 residues long.

This clone was counted only a few times. The J gene is TRBJ2-1, the V gene TRBV7-9; D remains unclear. The length of the CDR3 is 13 residues. The V end lost 0 bases, the J end lost 7 bases, and 7 bases lay between the germline ends. The germline gives CDR1 SEHNR, CDR2 FQNEAQ (reference sequence). The CDR3 loop reads CASSLADLNEQFF. As DNA, the CDR3 is TGTGCCAGCAGCTTAGCCGACTTGAATGAGCAGTTCTTC.

This clone was recorded once. DNA of the CDR3: TGCGCCAGCAGCCAACACCTAGCGGGGGACAATGAGCAGTTCTTC. This gives the protein CASSQHLAGDNEQFF. The rearrangement links TRBV4-1 to TRBJ2-1; 10 bases are a match to TRBD2. The trim removed 2 bases at V and 5 bases at J, leaving 3 bases unmatched. Germline CDR1 and CDR2: MGHRA and YSYEKL. The length of the CDR3 is 15 residues.

This chain uses TRBV29-1 with TRBJ2-7, with D perhaps matching TRBD1 or TRBD2 (5 bases each). This CDR3 has 12 residues. Germline values: CDR1 SQVTM, CDR2 ANQGSEA. Deletions cut 7 bases from V and 2 bases from J, with 12 bases between. The CDR3 loop is CSARDRTYEQYF. CDR3 DNA sequence: TGCAGCGCCCGGGACCGCACCTACGAGCAGTACTTC.

The gene calls are TRBV29-1 and TRBJ1-2, with 10 bases fitting TRBD1. Germline trimming cut 5 bases from V and 2 bases from J; bases unmatched to any gene: 5. CDR1 is SQVTM and CDR2 is ANQGSEA in the germline V gene. The CDR3 length is 14 residues. CDR3 DNA sequence: TGCAGCGTTATACCGGGACAGGGGAACTATGGCTACACCTTC. Its translation is CSVIPGQGNYGYTF.

The chain couples TRBV30 to TRBJ2-4; perhaps D is TRBD1 or TRBD2 (6 bases each). Trimming took 2 bases from V and 11 from J, leaving 16 bases between them. This CDR3 has 13 amino acids. Germline V lookup: CDR1 GTSNPN, CDR2 SVGIG (reference sequence). The chain's CDR3 is CAWSRSYREVQYF. CDR3 nucleotides: TGTGCCTGGAGTCGTTCTTACAGGGAGGTTCAGTACTTC.

With regard to this clone: Other DNA sequences within the sample encode an identical CDR3. CDR3 amino acids: CAWSGGLAGAYNEQFF. The DNA of the CDR3 is TGTGCCTGGAGCGGCGGACTAGCGGGAGCTTACAATGAGCAGTTCTTC. This rearrangement joins TRBV30 to TRBJ2-1; 13 nucleotides agree with TRBD2. From germline, CDR1 is GTSNPN and CDR2 SVGIG (reference sequence). Trimming removed 3 bases from V and 4 bases from J; junction bases left unmatched: 6. This CDR3 has 16 amino acids.

CDR3 sequence reads: CASSYSAEEQYF. CDR3 sequence (DNA): TGTGCCAGCAGTTACTCAGCCGAAGAGCAGTATTTT. The chain combines TRBV6-5 with TRBJ2-3; D unclear. V was cut by 0 bases and J by 11 bases, with 9 bases left in between. This CDR3 has 12 residues. The germline V gene encodes CDR1 MNHEY and CDR2 SVGAGI.

The genes are TRBV18 and TRBJ2-7; D ambiguous. Looked up from germline, CDR1 is KGHSH and CDR2 is LQKENI. Trimming shortened V by 3 bases and J by 11 bases, and 14 bases separated the two germline ends. This CDR3 region has 12 residues. The CDR3 DNA sequence: TGTGCCAGCTCACCTTCTGGCTCCCTGAAGTACTTC. This encodes CASSPSGSLKYF.

J is TRBJ2-2 and V is TRBV6-1; a weak D match, TRBD1 (6 bases). CDR3 length: 14 amino acids. V lost 10 bases, J lost 0 bases, and 12 bases lay in between. Germline V gene data show CDR1 as MNHNS and CDR2 as SASEGT. This CDR3 is CATLGQTNTGELFF. The CDR3 bases are TGTGCCACCTTAGGACAGACGAACACCGGGGAGCTGTTTTTT.

Details on this clone: Other DNA sequences from this sample encode an identical CDR3 as well. The V and J genes are TRBV6-5 and TRBJ2-3; D tentatively fits TRBD1 or TRBD2 (6 bases each). The length of the CDR3 is 16 residues. CDR1 is MNHEY and CDR2 is SVGAGI in the germline V gene. Trimming removed 0 bases from V and 4 bases from J, with 14 bases in between. Here the CDR3 reads CASSYSMSGAADTQYF. The CDR3 DNA reads as TGTGCCAGCAGTTACTCGATGTCGGGGGCCGCAGATACGCAGTATTTT.

The rearrangement links TRBV4-1 to TRBJ2-1, with 7 bases matching TRBD2. After removal of 4 bases from V and 1 base from J, the junction contained 4 bases not matched to a gene. CDR3 length: 15 amino acids. Germline V gene lookup returns CDR1 MGHRA and CDR2 YSYEKL. The CDR3 DNA reads TGCGCCAGCAGCCCCACTAGCGCTTCCTACAATGAGCAGTTCTTC. Its protein is CASSPTSASYNEQFF.

This clone was counted only a few times. The genes are TRBV5-4 and TRBJ1-1; D remains ambiguous. The CDR3 covers 12 residues. With 3 bases removed from V and 3 bases from J, the gap between germline ends came to 6 bases. Per the germline V gene, CDR1 is SGHNT and CDR2 is YYREEE (reference sequence). The DNA of the CDR3 is TGTGCCAGCAGCTCGGGATACACTGAAGCTTTCTTT. It yields the protein CASSSGYTEAFF.

The chain combines TRBV29-1 with TRBJ2-1, with unresolved D. Trimming removed 4 bases from V and 6 bases from J, with 4 bases in between. There are 10 residues in the CDR3. Germline CDR1 is SQVTM and CDR2 is ANQGSEA. CDR3 coding DNA: TGCAGCGTTGTCAGCAATGAGCAGTTCTTC. Its protein product is CSVVSNEQFF.

This clone has just a few counts. The chain recombines TRBV28 with TRBJ2-7, with 10 positions matching TRBD2. This CDR3 has 15 residues. CDR1 is MDHEN, CDR2 SYDVKM, per germline. The ends lost 2 bases at V and 2 bases at J; junction bases unmatched: 3. The CDR3 bases are TGTGCCAGCAGTTTAGTACTAGCGGGGACCTACGAGCAGTACTTC. Translated, it gives CASSLVLAGTYEQYF.

CDR3 in amino acids: CASIPSGGRRSEAFF. In nucleotides, the CDR3 is TGTGCCAGCATCCCGTCAGGGGGGCGGCGGTCTGAAGCTTTCTTT. The V gene is TRBV27, the J gene TRBJ1-1, with TRBD1 identical over 7 bases. The CDR3 contains 15 residues. V lost 7 bases, J lost 6 bases, and 14 bases stayed unmatched. Germline loops: CDR1 MNHEY, CDR2 SMNVEV (reference sequence).

This clone was seen more than once but under ten times. The CDR3 bases are TGTGCCAGCAGTCCTATGACAGGCGGGGGATCAACTAATGAAAAACTGTTTTTT. Protein: CASSPMTGGGSTNEKLFF. V usage is TRBV25-1 and J usage is TRBJ1-4, with a tentative D call TRBD1 (6 bases). Germline V gives CDR1 MGHDK, CDR2 SYGVNS. The CDR3 has 18 residues. The V end was cut by 5 bases, the J end by 0 bases, with 19 bases between.